One and the same sample provided the 28 T cell receptor beta chains below, sequenced in a study of blood T cells in healthy people across ages. A second about 7 to 12 cycle PCR used barcoded and J-beta primers. Via MiXCR, TCRdb re-called the 5' RACE reads, giving one row per CDR3 protein. In the table there are about 1,400,000 distinct CDR3 sequences, 42% of which are singletons. The sequenced sample consisted of blood. The receptors come from a young woman in good health.

This chain links TRBV4-1 with TRBJ1-5, with D perhaps matching TRBD1 (6 bases). The CDR3 consists of 18 residues. The ends were cut back, 4 bases at V and 1 base at J, with 20 bases in the middle. The germline V gene has CDR1 MGHRA and CDR2 YSYEKL. The DNA of the CDR3 is TGCGCCAGCAGCCCCGAGGAGGGGGGATGGACGAGCAATCAGCCCCAGCATTTT. It codes for CASSPEEGGWTSNQPQHF.

The V and J genes are TRBV27 and TRBJ2-7; TRBD2 matches 12 bases. V shed 5 bases, J shed 1 base, and the junction held 9 bases outside the gene matches. The germline V gene encodes CDR1 MNHEY and CDR2 SMNVEV (reference sequence). The CDR3 is made up of 17 amino acids. CDR3 loop: CASSTTSGGTSSYEQYF. The CDR3 DNA reads TGTGCCAGCAGTACTACTAGCGGGGGGACATCATCCTACGAGCAGTACTTC.

The table lists this clonotype with a few counts. The chain uses TRBV25-1 and TRBJ1-6, with 10 bases lining up with TRBD1. Germline-derived CDR1 and CDR2 are MGHDK and SYGVNS. The ends lost 1 base at V and 4 bases at J; junction bases unmatched: 7. This CDR3 contains 18 residues. In nucleotides, the CDR3 is TGTGCCAGCAGTGAATTGGGGACAGGGGCACTTTATAATTCACCCCTCCACTTT. Translating it yields CASSELGTGALYNSPLHF.

This clonotype was picked up one time. For the CDR3, the DNA is TGTGCCAGCCACGCAGGGGGCCATCAGCCCCAGCATTTT. Amino acids: CASHAGGHQPQHF. This chain links TRBV18 with TRBJ1-5, with TRBD1 matching 8 bases. Germline V CDR1 and CDR2: KGHSH, LQKENI. The CDR3 loop spans 13 amino acids. Trimming removed 8 bases from V and 5 bases from J; junction bases left unmatched: 5.

This clonotype came up a few times. The chain combines TRBV27 with TRBJ1-5; a weak D match, TRBD1 (5 bases). This CDR3 region has 14 residues. The germline V gene has CDR1 MNHEY and CDR2 SMNVEV (reference sequence). Trimming took off 7 bases at V and 1 base at J, with 11 bases between the two ends. CDR3 nucleotides: TGTGCCAGCATTGTCAGGGAGAGCAATCAGCCCCAGCATTTT. This sequence encodes CASIVRESNQPQHF.

The chain couples TRBV4-1 to TRBJ2-7; TRBD2 matches at 8 bases. CDR3 length equals 18 residues. Germline V gives CDR1 MGHRA, CDR2 YSYEKL. V lost 1 base and J lost 4; bases outside the gene matches: 15. CDR3 residues: CASSQGKSSGSGLYEQYF. Here the CDR3 DNA reads TGCGCCAGCAGCCAAGGGAAGAGCAGCGGGAGTGGCCTTTACGAGCAGTACTTC.

About this clonotype itself: Germline is not matched at one junction end, which may reflect a read error. The chain is built from TRBV15 and TRBJ2-5, with a tentative D call TRBD2 (6 bases). The J call is uncertain, as TRBJ2-7 better fits the DNA end. Germline lookup yields CDR1 LNHNV and CDR2 YYDKDF (reference sequence). CDR3 length equals 16 residues. The CDR3 sequence is CVTSNILGTGTYEQYF. CDR3 DNA: TGTGTCACCAGCAATATACTTGGGACTGGAACCTACGAGCAGTACTTC.

The gene calls are TRBV6-5 and TRBJ1-2; TRBD1 is a possible D gene (6 bases). Germline loops: CDR1 MNHEY, CDR2 SVGAGI. The V end was cut by 3 bases, the J end by 0 bases, with 8 bases between. The CDR3 sequence is 14 residues long. The CDR3 sequence is CASSYQGTNYGYTF. The CDR3 DNA reads TGTGCCAGCAGTTATCAGGGGACTAACTATGGCTACACCTTC.

The chain combines TRBV6-5 with TRBJ2-7; TRBD2 is a possible D gene (6 bases). The V end lost 0 bases, the J end lost 2 bases, and 14 bases lay between the germline ends. Germline values: CDR1 MNHEY, CDR2 SVGAGI. The CDR3 is 16 residues long. CDR3 bases: TGTGCCAGCAGTTACTCGGTAATACGGGGGACCTACGAGCAGTACTTC. Its protein product is CASSYSVIRGTYEQYF.

The chain combines TRBV4-2 with TRBJ1-2; TRBD1 is a possible D gene (6 bases). The CDR3 consists of 15 residues. Germline CDR1 and CDR2: LGHNA and YNFKEQ. V lost 4 bases and J 4 bases, leaving 16 bases between the germline ends. CDR3 region: CASSPKPGDSYGYTF. The DNA for the CDR3 is TGTGCCAGCAGCCCAAAACCAGGGGATTCCTATGGCTACACCTTC.

As to this clonotype: This sequence may be a read error, since a much larger clone differs from it by one base. V gene TRBV10-3 combines with J gene TRBJ2-1; unclear D gene. The CDR3 spans 11 residues. CDR1 and CDR2 from the germline V gene are ENHRY and SYGVKD. Trimming cost V 6 bases and J 0 bases, with 0 bases left between them. The CDR3: CAISSYNEQFF. DNA of the CDR3: TGTGCCATCAGCTCCTACAATGAGCAGTTCTTC.

This rearrangement joins TRBV12-5 to TRBJ2-1; 8 bases agree with TRBD2. There are 18 residues in the CDR3. V was pared by 0 bases and J by 8 bases, with 15 bases of the junction left unmatched. Per germline, CDR1 LGHNT and CDR2 FRNRAP. In DNA form, the CDR3 reads TGTGCTAGTGGTTTGGTCCTAGCGGGCGAAACCAGTGGCCATGAGCAGTTCTTC. It yields the protein CASGLVLAGETSGHEQFF.

This clonotype was counted a few times. CDR3 bases: TGCGCCAGCAGCTTAGGCGGGACCGAGGCGAATGAAAAACTGTTTTTT. Protein sequence: CASSLGGTEANEKLFF. V and J are TRBV5-1 and TRBJ1-4; TRBD1 is a possible D gene (5 bases). V was trimmed by 2 bases and J by 5 bases, leaving 16 bases between them. This CDR3 has 16 amino acids. Germline V gene data show CDR1 as SGHRS and CDR2 as YFSETQ.

The V call is TRBV18, the J call TRBJ1-5, with D hard to call. Germline V gene data show CDR1 as KGHSH and CDR2 as LQKENI. The ends were cut back, 1 base at V and 2 bases at J, with 12 bases in the middle. The CDR3 totals 16 residues. This CDR3 reads CASSPRNGTGNQPQHF. Written as DNA, the CDR3 is TGTGCCAGCTCACCACGCAACGGCACCGGCAATCAGCCCCAGCATTTT.

This clonotype has more than one count but fewer than ten. The chain uses TRBV13 and TRBJ2-5; tentative D call: TRBD1 (6 bases). V was trimmed by 5 bases and J by 5 bases, leaving 15 bases between them. The germline CDR1 and CDR2 sequences are PRHDT and FYEKMQ (reference sequence). There are 14 residues in the CDR3. CDR3 nucleotides: TGTGCCAGCAGCACGAGAAACAGGGTGGAGACCCAGTACTTC. Encoded protein: CASSTRNRVETQYF.

J is TRBJ2-1 and V is TRBV15, with a tentative D call TRBD2 (7 bases). This CDR3 is built from 17 residues. V lost 0 bases, J lost 10 bases, and 22 bases lay in between. Germline V gene lookup returns CDR1 LNHNV and CDR2 YYDKDF (reference sequence). The CDR3: CATSRDMGGLINAEQFF. As DNA, the CDR3 is TGTGCCACCAGCAGAGATATGGGGGGGCTCATCAATGCGGAGCAGTTCTTC.

This clonotype was counted only a few times. The chain couples TRBV20-1 to TRBJ2-7, with 11 nucleotides matching TRBD2. The length of the CDR3 is 16 residues. CDR1 and CDR2 (germline): DFQATT, SNEGSKA (reference sequence). The junction had 13 bases not matched to a gene; V was cut back by 5 bases and J by 4 bases. In nucleotides, the CDR3 is TGCAGTGCTGACCAATATAGCGGGGGGGGCCCGTACGAGCAGTACTTC. It is translated as CSADQYSGGGPYEQYF.

The chain couples TRBV6-5 to TRBJ1-2; 10 nucleotides match TRBD1. The CDR3 has 14 amino acids. The ends lost 6 bases at V and 6 bases at J; junction bases unmatched: 7. CDR1 and CDR2 from the germline V gene are MNHEY and SVGAGI. The CDR3 sequence: CASSQRTGGNGYTF. CDR3 sequence (DNA): TGTGCCAGCAGCCAAAGGACAGGGGGGAATGGCTACACCTTC.

The chain combines TRBV5-1 with TRBJ2-5; D possibly uses TRBD1 or TRBD2 (5 bases each). Between the trimmed V and J ends, which lost 4 bases and 5 bases, there was a span of 12 bases. Germline values: CDR1 SGHRS, CDR2 YFSETQ. CDR3 size: 13 residues. The CDR3, as DNA: TGCGCCAGCAGCCGAGGGGACCTGGAGACCCAGTACTTC. This translates into CASSRGDLETQYF.

To note about this clonotype: At one end the junction does not follow the germline gene, possibly because of a read error. This chain uses TRBV11-3 with TRBJ2-1, with 8 bases lining up with TRBD2. CDR1 is SGHNT, CDR2 YENEEA, per germline. The CDR3 length is 17 residues. CDR3 in amino acids: CASSLSGMGLAYNEQFF. The CDR3 DNA sequence: TGTGCTAGCAGCCTCAGCGGGATGGGACTAGCCTACAATGAGCAGTTCTTC.

This clonotype was seen a few times. The CDR3, as DNA: TGTGCCAGCTCGCCGCCGGGACGCTATGGCTACACCTTC. Its protein is CASSPPGRYGYTF. The J gene is TRBJ1-2, the V gene TRBV13; the D gene is possibly TRBD1 (5 bases). Trimming pared 8 bases from V and 4 bases from J, leaving 14 bases between. CDR1 is PRHDT, CDR2 FYEKMQ, per germline (reference sequence). CDR3 length equals 13 residues.

This clonotype was recorded a few times. J is TRBJ2-1 and V is TRBV2; TRBD2 might be the D (6 bases). The ends were cut back, 3 bases at V and 0 bases at J, with 12 bases in the middle. Germline CDR1 reads SNHLY; CDR2 reads FYNNEI. This CDR3 contains 16 residues. The DNA for the CDR3 is TGTGCCAGCAGTGATCTAGCGCCGAGCTCCTACAATGAGCAGTTCTTC. Translation gives CASSDLAPSSYNEQFF.

The V call is TRBV20-1, the J call TRBJ2-3, with 9 bases lining up with TRBD2. Germline loops: CDR1 DFQATT, CDR2 SNEGSKA (reference sequence). The CDR3 loop spans 15 amino acids. J lost 5 bases, V lost 0 bases, and 6 bases had no gene match. CDR3 sequence: CSARDPAGGLDTQYF. The CDR3 DNA is TGCAGTGCTAGAGATCCCGCGGGAGGGTTAGATACGCAGTATTTT.

The V gene is TRBV18, the J gene TRBJ2-1, with D perhaps TRBD2 (6 bases). The CDR3 length is 15 residues. V lost 3 bases and J 6 bases, leaving 15 bases between the germline ends. Germline values: CDR1 KGHSH, CDR2 LQKENI. DNA for the CDR3: TGTGCCAGCTCACCGTATAGGACTAAGGGCAATGAGCAGTTCTTC. It yields the protein CASSPYRTKGNEQFF.

The chain links TRBV3-1 to TRBJ2-3, with 9 nucleotides matching TRBD1. The CDR3 extends over 16 amino acids. The J segment lost 4 bases and the V segment lost 2 bases, leaving 7 bases of the junction unmatched. Germline-derived CDR1 and CDR2 are LGHDT and YNNKEL (reference sequence). CDR3 residues: CASSQPGTGLPDTQYF. The CDR3 bases are TGTGCCAGCAGCCAACCAGGGACAGGGCTGCCAGATACGCAGTATTTT.

This chain uses TRBV15 with TRBJ2-3, with 8 bases that match TRBD1. V gave up 8 bases and J gave up 6 bases; unmatched junction bases: 10. The CDR3 contains 14 residues. CDR1 is LNHNV and CDR2 is YYDKDF in the germline V gene (reference sequence). The CDR3 sequence is CATGPTGEGDTQYF. The CDR3 nucleotides read TGTGCCACCGGACCGACAGGGGAAGGGGATACGCAGTATTTT.

This clonotype was counted between two and nine times. The chain has TRBV20-1 and TRBJ1-2; D uncertain. The CDR3 extends over 12 amino acids. Per germline, CDR1 DFQATT and CDR2 SNEGSKA (reference sequence). V was pared by 6 bases and J by 1 base, with 9 bases between. CDR3 nucleotide sequence: TGCAGTGCCGGAGTGATTAACTATGGCTACACCTTC. Translated, it gives CSAGVINYGYTF.

This chain links TRBV12-3 or TRBV12-4 with TRBJ2-6; 8 positions agree with TRBD1. V shed 3 bases and J 2 bases; nucleotides not matched to a gene: 3. The CDR3 contains 16 residues. CDR3: CASSFGQGTGANVLTF. CDR3 sequence (DNA): TGTGCCAGCAGTTTCGGACAGGGCACTGGGGCCAACGTCCTGACTTTC.